One sample yielded the 24 T cell receptor beta chains listed below, sequenced in a study of OX40 agonist ivuxolimab in advanced cancers. The data were produced by immunoSEQ multiplex PCR, yet TCRdb's version contains in-frame clones alone and is incomplete. The sample yields around 100,000 clones, around 93% seen once. The sample was CD4+ or CD8+ T cells sorted from blood, taken in a trial of the OX40 agonist ivuxolimab. These receptors all come from an adult with an advanced solid tumor such as melanoma, head and neck, liver or kidney cancer.

The CDR3 protein is CASSPDRPYGYTF. Here the CDR3 DNA reads TGTGCCAGCAGCCCGGACAGGCCCTATGGCTACACCTTC. The genes are TRBV11-2 and TRBJ1-2, with 7 bases that match TRBD1. Trimming took 5 bases from V and 4 from J; bases not matched to a gene: 4. The CDR3 runs to 13 residues. Germline V lookup: CDR1 SGHAT, CDR2 FQNNGV. The whole variable domain, filled in from reference TRBV11-2 and TRBJ1-2, reads EAGVAQSPRYKIIEKRQSVAFWCNPISGHATLYWYQQILGQGPKLLIQFQNNGVVDDSQLPKDRFSAERLKGVDSTLKIQPAKLEDSAVYLCASSPDRPYGYTFGSGTRLTVV.

The sample holds a few counts of this clone. V gene TRBV2 combines with J gene TRBJ1-5, with 8 bases fitting TRBD1. The germline CDR1 and CDR2 sequences are SNHLY and FYNNEI. The CDR3 runs to 15 residues. The J segment lost 5 bases and the V segment lost 6 bases, leaving 9 bases of the junction unmatched. CDR3 protein: CASRPDRGGDQPQHF. The CDR3 DNA reads TGTGCCAGCAGGCCTGACAGGGGAGGGGATCAGCCCCAGCATTTT.

V usage is TRBV15 and J usage is TRBJ2-1; 8 positions match TRBD2. After removal of 0 bases from V and 6 bases from J, the junction contained 13 bases not matched to a gene. CDR1 is LNHNV and CDR2 is YYDKDF in the germline V gene (reference sequence). CDR3 length: 18 amino acids. CDR3 sequence reads: CATSRDLGAGAPANEQFF. The CDR3 nucleotides read TGTGCCACCAGCAGAGATCTCGGAGCGGGGGCCCCAGCCAATGAGCAGTTCTTC.

This clone was counted once. This chain uses TRBV4-3 with TRBJ2-7; D is uncertain. Germline CDR1 reads LGHNA; CDR2 reads YSLEER. V was clipped by 1 base and J by 0 bases, with 7 bases between them. The CDR3 length is 14 residues. The CDR3 protein is CASSQGLSSYEQYF. Here the CDR3 DNA reads TGCGCCAGCAGCCAAGGGCTCAGCTCCTACGAGCAGTACTTC.

V gene TRBV15 combines with J gene TRBJ1-3; D is possibly TRBD1 (5 bases). Germline V lookup: CDR1 LNHNV, CDR2 YYDKDF (reference sequence). This CDR3 spans 15 amino acids. The V and J ends lost 6 bases and 1 base respectively, with 13 bases between them. The CDR3 coding sequence is TGTGCCACCAGGGGGACTGACTCGTCTGGAAACACCATATATTTT. Amino acid sequence: CATRGTDSSGNTIYF.

V gene TRBV28 combines with J gene TRBJ2-7; D not resolved. Germline CDR1 MDHEN, CDR2 SYDVKM. Trimming shortened V by 3 bases and J by 4 bases, and 10 bases separated the two germline ends. There are 13 residues in the CDR3. The CDR3 loop reads CASSFGGLYEQYF. As DNA, the CDR3 is TGTGCCAGCAGTTTCGGTGGGCTTTACGAGCAGTACTTC.

CDR3: CASSLVLGANVLTF. CDR3 DNA: TGTGCCAGCAGTCTCGTTCTGGGGGCCAACGTCCTGACTTTC. The genes are TRBV6-1 and TRBJ2-6; D not certain. Trimming cost V 5 bases and J 4 bases, with 9 bases left between them. Per the germline V gene, CDR1 is MNHNS and CDR2 is SASEGT. This CDR3 region has 14 residues.

The V and J genes are TRBV7-3 and TRBJ2-5, with 10 bases that match TRBD2. CDR1 is SGHTA, CDR2 FQGTGA, per germline. The CDR3 has 13 amino acids. J gave up 4 bases and V 4 bases, and 0 bases lay outside the gene matches. The CDR3 nucleotides read TGTGCCAGCAGCTCTAGCGGGGGAGAGACCCAGTACTTC. Translating it yields CASSSSGGETQYF.

CDR3 protein: CSVAGTGVYGYTF. CDR3 DNA sequence: TGCAGCGTCGCCGGGACAGGGGTCTATGGCTACACCTTC. The chain combines TRBV29-1 with TRBJ1-2, with 10 bases identical to TRBD1. This CDR3 is 13 amino acids long. J lost 4 bases, V lost 6 bases, and 5 bases had no gene match. Germline-derived CDR1 and CDR2 are SQVTM and ANQGSEA. Using reference TRBV29-1 and TRBJ1-2 for the parts outside the CDR3, the full variable domain is SAVISQKPSRDICQRGTSLTIQCQVDSQVTMMFWYRQQPGQSLTLIATANQGSEATYESGFVIDKFPISRPNLTFSTLTVSNMSPEDSSIYLCSVAGTGVYGYTFGSGTRLTVV.

J is TRBJ2-7 and V is TRBV16; TRBD1 matches 12 bases. CDR1 and CDR2 from the germline V gene are KGHSY and FQNENV. The ends lost 2 bases at V and 9 bases at J; junction bases unmatched: 5. This CDR3 has 14 residues. The DNA for the CDR3 is TGTGCCAGCAGCCAAGGGGACAGGGGGCCGCGGCAGTACTTC. It yields the protein CASSQGDRGPRQYF.

The chain carries TRBV9 and TRBJ2-1, with 7 bases that match TRBD2. CDR3 length equals 16 residues. Trimming took 2 bases from V and 0 from J; bases not matched to a gene: 5. Germline-derived CDR1 and CDR2 are SGDLS and YYNGEE. The DNA of the CDR3 is TGTGCCAGCAGCGTCCAAGCGGGGAGCTCCTACAATGAGCAGTTCTTC. Its translation: CASSVQAGSSYNEQFF.

The chain combines TRBV9 with TRBJ2-1; D possibly matches TRBD1 or TRBD2 (5 bases each). The ends were cut back, 4 bases at V and 2 bases at J, with 19 bases in the middle. Germline-derived CDR1 and CDR2 are SGDLS and YYNGEE. This CDR3 contains 17 residues. This CDR3 reads CASSTRLRGGTYNEQFF. Here the CDR3 DNA reads TGTGCCAGCAGCACCAGACTACGTGGGGGAACCTACAATGAGCAGTTCTTC.

This chain joins TRBV27 and TRBJ2-1; 13 nucleotides align to TRBD2. There are 17 residues in the CDR3. Germline loops: CDR1 MNHEY, CDR2 SMNVEV (reference sequence). V dropped 5 bases and J dropped 0; count of bases not matched to a gene: 4. CDR3 sequence (DNA): TGTGCCAGCAGTAGGACTAGCGGGAGAAGCTCCTACAATGAGCAGTTCTTC. This gives the protein CASSRTSGRSSYNEQFF.

This clone came up a few times. The gene calls are TRBV18 and TRBJ2-1; weak D call: TRBD2 (5 bases). The CDR3 spans 16 residues. Germline loops: CDR1 KGHSH, CDR2 LQKENI. V lost 5 bases and J lost 0, with 14 bases in between. The CDR3 is CASSVQDTSSYNEQFF. The CDR3 nucleotides read TGTGCCAGCTCAGTTCAGGATACTAGCTCCTACAATGAGCAGTTCTTC. The complete variable domain, with remaining parts taken from reference TRBV18 and TRBJ2-1, reads NAGVMQNPRHLVRRRGQEARLRCSPMKGHSHVYWYRQLPEEGLKFMVYLQKENIIDESGMPKERFSAEFPKEGPSILRIQQVVRGDSAAYFCASSVQDTSSYNEQFFGPGTRLTVL.

The chain has TRBV7-8 and TRBJ2-1, with 10 bases that match TRBD2. Germline CDR1 SGHVS, CDR2 FQNEAQ. Trimming at V came to 4 bases and at J to 7 bases, leaving 22 bases not matched to a gene. This CDR3 has 20 residues. The CDR3 nucleotides are TGTGCCAGCAGCTCTAACAGGGTCCCGGGACTAGCGTCCAGGGGTAATGAGCAGTTCTTC. Amino acids: CASSSNRVPGLASRGNEQFF.

This clone is a singleton in its sample. The chain joins TRBV11-2 to TRBJ2-7; D not resolved. CDR1 SGHAT and CDR2 FQNNGV come from the germline V gene. The CDR3 has 15 residues. V was clipped by 6 bases and J by 2 bases, with 17 bases between them. This CDR3 reads CASRSPRGPPYEQYF. CDR3 nucleotide sequence: TGTGCCAGCAGATCCCCCCGCGGACCTCCCTACGAGCAGTACTTC.

The gene calls are TRBV28 and TRBJ2-2; TRBD2 might be the D (6 bases). Deletions cut 3 bases from V and 0 bases from J, with 20 bases between. CDR3 length: 19 residues. Germline V gene lookup returns CDR1 MDHEN and CDR2 SYDVKM. The CDR3: CASSLKYVGTLSNTGELFF. CDR3 nucleotide sequence: TGTGCCAGCAGTTTGAAATATGTTGGGACTTTATCGAACACCGGGGAGCTGTTTTTT.

This chain links TRBV5-1 with TRBJ1-4, with TRBD1 as a possible D gene (6 bases). The CDR3 runs to 15 residues. Germline loops: CDR1 SGHRS, CDR2 YFSETQ. V was trimmed by 5 bases and J by 3 bases, leaving 14 bases between them. The CDR3 region is CASSTTGQSNEKLFF. CDR3 bases: TGCGCCAGCAGTACGACGGGACAATCTAATGAAAAACTGTTTTTT.

The chain links TRBV6-6 to TRBJ1-2; the D is unclear. V was shortened by 0 bases and J by 3 bases, with 5 bases between the two germline ends. This CDR3 contains 13 residues. In germline, CDR1 is MNHNY, CDR2 SVGAGI (reference sequence). The CDR3 reads CASSYSGDYGYTF. DNA for the CDR3: TGTGCCAGCAGTTACTCGGGCGACTATGGCTACACCTTC.

The chain has TRBV4-1 and TRBJ2-1, with D unclear. Trimming stripped 1 base from V and 11 bases from J, with 12 bases between. This CDR3 spans 13 amino acids. Looked up from germline, CDR1 is MGHRA and CDR2 is YSYEKL. CDR3 in DNA: TGCGCCAGCAGCCAAGTTTCCTCGCCGCAGCAGTTCTTC. This sequence encodes CASSQVSSPQQFF.

The V and J genes are TRBV6-5 and TRBJ2-2; D might be TRBD2 (6 bases). V was shortened by 5 bases and J by 3 bases, with 13 bases between the two germline ends. Germline CDR1 is MNHEY and CDR2 is SVGAGI. The CDR3 has 15 amino acids. The CDR3 DNA sequence: TGTGCCAGCAGTCGACTTTTAGCGGACACCGGGGAGCTGTTTTTT. Its translation: CASSRLLADTGELFF.

This chain connects TRBV6-1 to TRBJ1-5, with a weak D call TRBD1 (6 bases). This CDR3 region has 15 residues. Germline V gene lookup returns CDR1 MNHNS and CDR2 SASEGT. V was pared by 5 bases and J by 0 bases, with 11 bases between. In DNA form, the CDR3 reads TGTGCCAGCAGTCCGGGACACTATAGCAATCAGCCCCAGCATTTT. It yields the protein CASSPGHYSNQPQHF.

The chain recombines TRBV4-1 with TRBJ1-4; D is undetermined. The ends were cut back, 11 bases at V and 3 bases at J, with 25 bases in the middle. Germline values: CDR1 MGHRA, CDR2 YSYEKL. The CDR3 covers 17 residues. The CDR3 region has the DNA TGCGCCGCATCAGCGTGGGCATTAGGCGGCCCTAATGAAAAACTGTTTTTT. Translation gives CAASAWALGGPNEKLFF.

This clone occurred a few times. The chain combines TRBV19 with TRBJ2-3; TRBD2 agrees at 8 bases. With V trimmed by 4 bases and J by 1 base, 4 bases remained unmatched. Germline CDR1 LNHDA, CDR2 SQIVND (reference sequence). CDR3 length: 15 amino acids. CDR3 residues: CASSSSSGRTDTQYF. CDR3 in DNA: TGTGCCAGTAGTAGTTCTAGCGGGCGCACAGATACGCAGTATTTT.